Below, one T cell receptor (beta chain) is given with its context. The CDR3 extends over 14 amino acids. V lost 0 bases to trimming and J lost 3 bases; unmatched junction nucleotides: 2. Germline-derived CDR1 and CDR2 are SGHNT and YYREEE (reference sequence). This entry comes from a study of blood T cell repertoires in COVID-19. Repertoires were generated with immunoSEQ multiplex PCR, while TCRdb's copy carries only in-frame clones and drops some. The sample records approximately 100,000 clones, 89% being singletons. The rearrangement joins TRBV5-4 to TRBJ1-2, with 7 bases that match TRBD1. Specimen: peripheral blood. This receptor was obtained from a woman aged 55-69 years with acute or convalescent COVID-19. In DNA form, the CDR3 reads TGTGCCAGCAGCTTGGAGGGGGCGGACTATGGCTACACCTTC. This translates into CASSLEGADYGYTF.